Sequencing of this TCR beta chain was carried out in a study of cytomegalovirus exposure and HLA in healthy donors. The overall study: The roughly 120 validation repertoires, a later analysis reported, used the same platform as the approximately 670 first-cohort repertoires.

The CDR3 is 18 amino acids. CDR1 and CDR2 from the germline V gene are SGDLS and YYNGEE. V was clipped by 2 bases and J by 4 bases; unmatched bases: 5. Assay used: immunoSEQ multiplex PCR; TCRdb lists only in-frame clones, some missing. The sample yields about 150,000 clones, 85% to 90% seen once. Sequencing was performed on PBMCs. The chain joins TRBV9 to TRBJ2-2; 16 bases are shared with TRBD2. The receptor was derived from a woman aged 18-29 years in good health and CMV-seropositive. The CDR3 loop is CASSVGLAGGSSTGELFF. DNA of the CDR3: TGTGCCAGCAGCGTGGGACTAGCGGGGGGGTCCAGCACCGGGGAGCTGTTTTTT.